A selection of T cell receptor beta chains follows, all from one sample in a study of T cell changes during pregnancy in multiple sclerosis. Repertoires were generated with immunoSEQ multiplex PCR, while TCRdb's copy carries only in-frame clones and drops some. Here the sample spans approximately 48,000 clones, around 94% being singletons. The source was CD8+ T cells from peripheral blood mononuclear cells, collected before pregnancy. These receptors all come from a female donor with multiple sclerosis, enrolled in a pregnancy study. CDR3s include the opening cysteine and the closing phenylalanine or tryptophan. A D gene is named only where the DNA matches it firmly. A clone size is listed for some rows: how often the clone was seen (once, few, many), or a class if it is expanded.

D gene: TRBD1; J gene: TRBJ2-6; clone size: -; V gene: TRBV2; CDR3 protein: CASSIDRVWESLRANVLTF; CDR3 DNA: TGTGCCAGCAGTATCGACAGGGTCTGGGAATCGCTCCGGGCCAACGTCCTGACTTTC
D gene: TRBD2; J gene: TRBJ2-1; clone size: -; V gene: TRBV11-3; CDR3 protein: CASSAVTSGRDEQFF; CDR3 DNA: TGTGCCAGCAGCGCGGTGACTAGCGGGAGAGATGAGCAGTTCTTC
D gene: TRBD2; J gene: TRBJ2-1; clone size: -; V gene: TRBV30; CDR3 protein: CAWQDGGNEQFF; CDR3 DNA: TGTGCCTGGCAAGACGGGGGGAATGAGCAGTTCTTC
D gene: TRBD1; J gene: TRBJ2-7; clone size: -; V gene: TRBV19; CDR3 protein: CASSPGPGGVGSYEQYF; CDR3 DNA: TGTGCCAGTAGTCCTGGCCCAGGGGGAGTGGGCTCCTACGAGCAGTACTTC
D gene: TRBD2; J gene: TRBJ2-1; clone size: -; V gene: TRBV10-1; CDR3 protein: CAPALSGNDEQFF; CDR3 DNA: TGCGCCCCCGCTCTTAGCGGGAACGATGAGCAGTTCTTC
D gene: TRBD2; J gene: TRBJ2-7; clone size: -; V gene: TRBV19; CDR3 protein: CASSLTSGSFYEQYF; CDR3 DNA: TGTGCCAGTAGTTTAACTAGCGGGAGTTTCTACGAGCAGTACTTC
D gene: TRBD2; J gene: TRBJ2-3; clone size: -; V gene: TRBV6-4; CDR3 protein: CASSDSIWGGVPDTQYF; CDR3 DNA: TGTGCCAGCAGTGACTCGATTTGGGGAGGGGTTCCAGATACGCAGTATTTT
D gene: TRBD1; J gene: TRBJ2-1; clone size: medium-sized; V gene: TRBV27; CDR3 protein: CASTQGAGFGEQFF; CDR3 DNA: TGTGCCAGCACTCAGGGGGCAGGATTTGGTGAGCAGTTCTTC
D gene: TRBD1; J gene: TRBJ2-7; clone size: -; V gene: TRBV9; CDR3 protein: CASSAAGTEFYEQYF; CDR3 DNA: TGTGCCAGCAGCGCCGCCGGGACAGAATTCTACGAGCAGTACTTC
D gene: TRBD1; J gene: TRBJ1-1; clone size: -; V gene: TRBV5-1; CDR3 protein: CASSLGQGKNTEAFF; CDR3 DNA: TGCGCCAGCAGCTTGGGACAGGGGAAGAACACTGAAGCTTTCTTT